This T cell receptor (beta chain) was sequenced for a study of identical twins. Regarding this clonotype: Antigen unknown.

Study-wide findings and caveats: The models gave estimates that fell short of the out-of-frame TCR alpha sharing seen in monozygotic twins.

Unique molecular identifiers were present on the cDNA, and a universal primer site came from template switching. TCRdb processed the 5' RACE reads anew with MiXCR; each CDR3 protein has one entry. Of about 900,000 distinct CDR3 sequences listed, about 12% are singletons. Germline CDR1 and CDR2: SGHRS and YFSETQ. With V trimmed by 0 bases and J by 5 bases, 6 bases remained unmatched. The CDR3 runs to 15 residues. These data were also filed under a second study, of yellow fever vaccine responses in identical twins.

The TCR was taken from a woman aged 18-30 years in good health. The chain is built from TRBV5-1 and TRBJ2-5, with TRBD2 matching over 8 bases. The sequenced sample consisted of PBMCs. The CDR3 protein is CASSLGGLAGETQYF. CDR3 in DNA: TGCGCCAGCAGCTTGGGAGGCCTAGCGGGTGAGACCCAGTACTTC.